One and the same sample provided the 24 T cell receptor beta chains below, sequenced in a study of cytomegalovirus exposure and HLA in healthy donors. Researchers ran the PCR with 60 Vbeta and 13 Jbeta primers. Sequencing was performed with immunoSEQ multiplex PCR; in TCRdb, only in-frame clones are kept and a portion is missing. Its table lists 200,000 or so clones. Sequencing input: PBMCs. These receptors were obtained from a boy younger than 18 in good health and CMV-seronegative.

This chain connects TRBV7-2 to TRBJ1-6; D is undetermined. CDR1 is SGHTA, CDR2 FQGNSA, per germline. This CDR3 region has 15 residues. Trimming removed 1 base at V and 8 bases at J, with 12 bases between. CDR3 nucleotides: TGTGCCAGCAGCTTAGACGGGGTTGTTGATTCACCCCTCCACTTT. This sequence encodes CASSLDGVVDSPLHF.

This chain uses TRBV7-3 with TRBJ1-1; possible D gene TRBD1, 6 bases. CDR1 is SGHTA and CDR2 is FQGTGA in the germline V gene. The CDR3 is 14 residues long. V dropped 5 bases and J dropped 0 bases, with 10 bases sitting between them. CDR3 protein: CASSLQGVNTEAFF. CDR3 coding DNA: TGTGCCAGCAGCCTACAGGGCGTGAACACTGAAGCTTTCTTT.

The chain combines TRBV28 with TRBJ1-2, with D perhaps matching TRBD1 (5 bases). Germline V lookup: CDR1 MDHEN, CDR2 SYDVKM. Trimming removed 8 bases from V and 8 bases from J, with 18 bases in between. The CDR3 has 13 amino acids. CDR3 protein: CASASGGVEGYTF. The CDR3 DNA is TGTGCCAGCGCGTCGGGGGGGGTTGAGGGCTACACCTTC.

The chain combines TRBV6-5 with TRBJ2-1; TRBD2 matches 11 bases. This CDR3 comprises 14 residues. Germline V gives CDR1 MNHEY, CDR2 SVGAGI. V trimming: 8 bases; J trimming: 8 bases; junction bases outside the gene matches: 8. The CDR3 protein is CASGPSGGSDEQFF. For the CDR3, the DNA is TGTGCCAGCGGTCCTAGCGGGGGGTCAGATGAGCAGTTCTTC.

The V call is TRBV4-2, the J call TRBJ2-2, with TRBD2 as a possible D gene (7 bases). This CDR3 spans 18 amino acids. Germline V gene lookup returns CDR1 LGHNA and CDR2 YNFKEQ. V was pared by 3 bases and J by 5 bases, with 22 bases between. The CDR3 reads CASSHTGRGGRWTGELFF. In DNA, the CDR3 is TGTGCCAGCAGCCACACAGGGAGGGGGGGGCGGTGGACCGGGGAGCTGTTTTTT.

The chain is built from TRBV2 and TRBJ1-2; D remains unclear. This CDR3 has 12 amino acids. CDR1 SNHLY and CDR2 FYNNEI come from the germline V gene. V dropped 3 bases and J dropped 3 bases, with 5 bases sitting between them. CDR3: CASSDGDYGYTF. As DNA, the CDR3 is TGTGCCAGCAGTGACGGAGACTATGGCTACACCTTC.

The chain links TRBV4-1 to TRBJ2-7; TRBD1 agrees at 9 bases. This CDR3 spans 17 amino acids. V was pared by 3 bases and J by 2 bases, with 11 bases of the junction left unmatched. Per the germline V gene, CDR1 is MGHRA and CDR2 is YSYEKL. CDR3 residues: CASSHPNRDRAPYEQYF. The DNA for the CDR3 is TGCGCCAGCAGCCACCCCAACCGGGACAGGGCCCCCTACGAGCAGTACTTC.

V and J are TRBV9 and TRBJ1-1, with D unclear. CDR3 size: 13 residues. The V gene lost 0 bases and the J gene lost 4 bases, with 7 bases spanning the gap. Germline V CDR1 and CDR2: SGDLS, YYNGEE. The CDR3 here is CASSVATSTEAFF. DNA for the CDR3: TGTGCCAGCAGCGTAGCTACGAGCACTGAAGCTTTCTTT.

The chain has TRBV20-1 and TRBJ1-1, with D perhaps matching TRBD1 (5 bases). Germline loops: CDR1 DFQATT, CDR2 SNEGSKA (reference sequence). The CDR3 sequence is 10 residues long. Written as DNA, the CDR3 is TGCAGCGTGGGGGGGGGTCTTCCTTTCTTT. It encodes CSVGGGLPFF.

CDR3: CASSSRNTEAFF. The CDR3 bases are TGTGCCAGTAGTTCCAGGAACACTGAAGCTTTCTTT. The chain has TRBV19 and TRBJ1-1; D gene unclear. This CDR3 comprises 12 residues. V lost 5 bases, J lost 1 base, and 5 bases lay in between. CDR1 is LNHDA and CDR2 is SQIVND in the germline V gene (reference sequence). Full variable domain (remainder filled in from reference TRBV19 and TRBJ1-1): DGGITQSPKYLFRKEGQNVTLSCEQNLNHDAMYWYRQDPGQGLRLIYYSQIVNDFQKGDIAEGYSVSREKKESFPLTVTSAQKNPTAFYLCASSSRNTEAFFGQGTRLTVV.

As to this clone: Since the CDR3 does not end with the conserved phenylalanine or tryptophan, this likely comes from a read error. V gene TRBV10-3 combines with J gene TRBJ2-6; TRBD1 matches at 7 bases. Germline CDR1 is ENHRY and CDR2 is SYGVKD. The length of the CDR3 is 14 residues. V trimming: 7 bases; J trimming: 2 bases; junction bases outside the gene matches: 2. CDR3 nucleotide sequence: TGTGCCATCAAGGGGGCCCCTGGGGCCAACGTCCTGACTTCC. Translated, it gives CAIKGAPGANVLTS.

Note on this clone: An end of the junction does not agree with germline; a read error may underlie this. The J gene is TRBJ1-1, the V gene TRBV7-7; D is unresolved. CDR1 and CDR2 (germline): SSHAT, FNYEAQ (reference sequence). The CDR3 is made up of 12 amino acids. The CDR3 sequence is CASSLVLDEAFF. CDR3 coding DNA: TGTGCTAGCAGCTTAGTACTAGATGAAGCTTTCTTT.

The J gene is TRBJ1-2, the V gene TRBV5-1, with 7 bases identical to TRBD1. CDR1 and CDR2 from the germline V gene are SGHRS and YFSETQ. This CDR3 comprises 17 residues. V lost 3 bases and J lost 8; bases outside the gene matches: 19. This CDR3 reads CASSSLTGTVLAKGYTF. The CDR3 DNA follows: TGCGCCAGCAGCTCGCTGACAGGGACCGTTCTAGCTAAGGGCTACACCTTC.

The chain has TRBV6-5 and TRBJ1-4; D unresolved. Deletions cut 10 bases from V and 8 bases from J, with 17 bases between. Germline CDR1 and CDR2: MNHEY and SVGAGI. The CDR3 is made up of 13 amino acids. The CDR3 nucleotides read TGTGCCACCGCGTCGGAGAATGGAGAAAAACTGTTTTTT. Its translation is CATASENGEKLFF.

CDR3 nucleotide sequence: TGTGCCAGCAGCTTCCTAGCGGGGGGGGATGAGCAGTACTTC. Protein product: CASSFLAGGDEQYF. The rearrangement joins TRBV7-2 to TRBJ2-5; 12 bases are a match to TRBD2. This CDR3 is 14 amino acids long. The V and J ends lost 3 bases and 11 bases, in that order; junction bases with no gene match: 7. Looked up from germline, CDR1 is SGHTA and CDR2 is FQGNSA.

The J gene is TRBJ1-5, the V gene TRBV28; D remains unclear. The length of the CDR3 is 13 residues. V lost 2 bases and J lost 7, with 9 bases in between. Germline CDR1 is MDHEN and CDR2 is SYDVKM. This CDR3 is CASSLGGEQPQHF. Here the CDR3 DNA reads TGTGCCAGCAGTTTAGGTGGAGAGCAGCCCCAGCATTTT.

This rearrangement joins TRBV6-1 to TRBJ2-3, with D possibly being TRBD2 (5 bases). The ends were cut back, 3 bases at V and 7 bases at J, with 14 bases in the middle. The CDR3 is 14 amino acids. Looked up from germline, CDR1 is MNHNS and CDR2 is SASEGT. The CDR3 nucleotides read TGTGCCAGCAGTGAGCTCGGAGGTCTGAATACGCAGTATTTT. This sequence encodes CASSELGGLNTQYF.

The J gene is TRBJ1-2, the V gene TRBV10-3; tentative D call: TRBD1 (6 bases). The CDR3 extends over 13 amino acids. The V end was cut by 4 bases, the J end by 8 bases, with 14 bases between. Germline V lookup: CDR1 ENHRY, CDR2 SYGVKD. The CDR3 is CAISGNQGTGYTF. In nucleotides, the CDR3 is TGTGCCATCAGTGGGAACCAGGGGACAGGCTACACCTTC.

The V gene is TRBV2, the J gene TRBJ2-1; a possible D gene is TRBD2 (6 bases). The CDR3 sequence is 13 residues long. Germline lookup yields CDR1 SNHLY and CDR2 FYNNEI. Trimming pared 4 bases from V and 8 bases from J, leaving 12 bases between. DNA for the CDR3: TGTGCCAGCAGTGCTCGGGGGTTTTATGAGCAGTTCTTC. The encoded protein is CASSARGFYEQFF.

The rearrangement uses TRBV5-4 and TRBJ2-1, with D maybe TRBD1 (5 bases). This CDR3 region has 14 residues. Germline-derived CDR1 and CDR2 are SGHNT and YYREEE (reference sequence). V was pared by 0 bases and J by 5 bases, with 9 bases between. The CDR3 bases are TGTGCCAGCAGCTTGGCCTCCAGGGACAATGAGCAGTTCTTC. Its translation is CASSLASRDNEQFF.

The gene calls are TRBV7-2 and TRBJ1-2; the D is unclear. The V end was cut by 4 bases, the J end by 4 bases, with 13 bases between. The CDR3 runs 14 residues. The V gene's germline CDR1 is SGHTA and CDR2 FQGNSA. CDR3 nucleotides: TGTGCCAGCAGCTACGGCCGTCGGAGCTATGGCTACACCTTC. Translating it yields CASSYGRRSYGYTF.

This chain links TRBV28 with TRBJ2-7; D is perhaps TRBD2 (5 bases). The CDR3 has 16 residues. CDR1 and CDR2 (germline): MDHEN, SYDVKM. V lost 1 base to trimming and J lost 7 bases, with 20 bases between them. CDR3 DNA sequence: TGTGCCAGCAGTTTATCCTCTCCAGGCCTCACTAGGGAGCAGTACTTC. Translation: CASSLSSPGLTREQYF.

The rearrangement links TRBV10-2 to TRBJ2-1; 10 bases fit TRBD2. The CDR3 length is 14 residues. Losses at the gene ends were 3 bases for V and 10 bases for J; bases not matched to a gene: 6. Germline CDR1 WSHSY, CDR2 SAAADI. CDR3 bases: TGCGCCAGCAGTGAACTAGCGGGGTCGAGGGAGCAGTTCTTC. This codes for CASSELAGSREQFF.

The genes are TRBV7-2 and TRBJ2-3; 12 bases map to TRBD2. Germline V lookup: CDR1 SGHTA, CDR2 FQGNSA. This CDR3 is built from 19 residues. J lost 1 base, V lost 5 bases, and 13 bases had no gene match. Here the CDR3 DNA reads TGTGCCAGCAGCCCCCCGCGGCTAGCGGGGGGGCGTGGCACAGATACGCAGTATTTT. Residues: CASSPPRLAGGRGTDTQYF.